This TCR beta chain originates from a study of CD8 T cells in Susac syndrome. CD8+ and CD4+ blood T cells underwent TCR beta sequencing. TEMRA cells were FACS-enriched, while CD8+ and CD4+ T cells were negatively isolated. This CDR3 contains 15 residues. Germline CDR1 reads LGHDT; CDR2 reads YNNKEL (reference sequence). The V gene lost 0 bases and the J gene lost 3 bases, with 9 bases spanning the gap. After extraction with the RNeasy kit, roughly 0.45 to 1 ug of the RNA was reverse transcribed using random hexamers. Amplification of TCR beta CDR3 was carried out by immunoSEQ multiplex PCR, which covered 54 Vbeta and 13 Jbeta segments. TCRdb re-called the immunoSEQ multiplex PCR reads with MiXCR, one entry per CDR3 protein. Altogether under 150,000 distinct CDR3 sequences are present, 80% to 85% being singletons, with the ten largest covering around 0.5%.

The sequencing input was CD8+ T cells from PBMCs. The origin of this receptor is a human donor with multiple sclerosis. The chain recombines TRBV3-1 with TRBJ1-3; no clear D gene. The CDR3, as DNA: TGTGCCAGCAGCCAAGATTACAGCTATGGAAACACCATATATTTT. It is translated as CASSQDYSYGNTIYF.